This TCR beta chain was sequenced for a study of chemoradiotherapy in HPV16-positive cancers. Whole-study results and caveats: HPV-specific T cells were functionally defined from only a couple of HPV16-positive patients.

As to this clone: Its antigen is unknown.

Libraries were prepared by immunoSEQ multiplex PCR; TCRdb keeps only in-frame clonotypes and omits some of them. This table has under 2,500 clones, about three quarters appearing once. This specimen was taken from a patient who underwent chemoradiotherapy. This clonotype originated in a human donor with HPV-associated anogenital cancer.

The CDR3 loop is CASSVLSGSYEQYF. The CDR3 coding sequence is TGTGCCAGCAGTGTACTTAGCGGGAGCTACGAGCAGTACTTC. The chain has TRBV28 and TRBJ2-7, with TRBD2 identical over 9 bases. The J segment lost 3 bases and the V segment lost 5 bases, leaving 5 bases of the junction unmatched. CDR1 and CDR2 (germline): MDHEN, SYDVKM. The CDR3 contains 14 residues. The whole variable domain, remainder taken from reference TRBV28 and TRBJ2-7, is DVKVTQSSRYLVKRTGEKVFLECVQDMDHENMFWYRQDPGLGLRLIYFSYDVKMKEKGDIPEGYSVSREKKERFSLILESASTNQTSMYLCASSVLSGSYEQYFGPGTRLTVT.